The clone carrying this T cell receptor beta chain was counted between two and nine times. Its target is not known. This CDR3 has 14 amino acids. Germline V CDR1 and CDR2: KGHSH, LQKENI. V was shortened by 3 bases and J by 12 bases, with 15 bases between the two germline ends. Here immunoSEQ multiplex PCR was the method, and the copy in TCRdb shows in-frame clones only, minus some. This sample carries around 110,000 clones, around 90% of them seen once, and the ten largest clones take less than 6%. This specimen belongs to a study of T cell responses to AZD1222 COVID-19 vaccine. Study results and limitations: Nearly half of spike-specific TCRs reportedly target unmutated variant regions. Baseline testing showed seropositivity in only a handful of AZD1222 recipients. Mostly white British, mostly female donors; authors suggested clonal diversity may be underestimated.

The TCR comes from an adult who received the AZD1222 COVID-19 vaccine. V gene TRBV18 combines with J gene TRBJ1-6; D gene uncertain. Sequencing used peripheral blood, obtained 28 days after the second AZD1222 dose. CDR3 region: CASSPRRAGEPLHF. In nucleotides, the CDR3 is TGTGCCAGCTCACCGCGAAGGGCGGGAGAACCCCTCCACTTT.